This T cell receptor beta chain was profiled in a study of T cell responses to AZD1222 COVID-19 vaccine. Per the germline V gene, CDR1 is KGHDR and CDR2 is SFDVKD. The CDR3 spans 14 residues. The J segment lost 0 bases and the V segment lost 8 bases, leaving 2 bases of the junction unmatched. TCRdb keeps only in-frame clones here, not all; method: immunoSEQ multiplex PCR. The sample lists about 130,000 clones; roughly 90% were seen once. The chain employs TRBV24-1 and TRBJ2-2, with 7 bases matching TRBD1. This TCR came from an adult in good health. Sample: peripheral blood, taken on day 0 of AZD1222 vaccination. CDR3 region: CATKTGANTGELFF. CDR3 nucleotides: TGTGCCACCAAAACAGGGGCGAACACCGGGGAGCTGTTTTTT.